The 28 T cell receptor beta chains below all came from one sample that was sequenced in a study of blood T cell repertoires in COVID-19. TCRdb keeps only in-frame clones here, not all; method: immunoSEQ multiplex PCR. The sample consists of approximately 44,000 clones, approximately 90% of them appearing once. Sequencing was done on a sample of peripheral blood. The receptors originated from an elderly woman with acute or convalescent COVID-19.

The chain employs TRBV4-1 and TRBJ2-3; 9 bases fit TRBD2. From germline, CDR1 is MGHRA and CDR2 YSYEKL. CDR3 length equals 15 residues. V lost 1 base to trimming and J lost 4 bases; unmatched junction nucleotides: 3. For the CDR3, the DNA is TGCGCCAGCAGCCAAGGCGGGGGGGCCCCAGATACGCAGTATTTT. Translated, it gives CASSQGGGAPDTQYF.

V usage is TRBV10-2 and J usage is TRBJ2-3; D gene uncertain. The V end was cut by 5 bases, the J end by 5 bases, with 11 bases between. Germline CDR1 WSHSY, CDR2 SAAADI. The CDR3 has 13 residues. The CDR3 here is CASSPEVLDTQYF. The CDR3 nucleotides are TGCGCCAGCAGTCCCGAGGTCCTAGATACGCAGTATTTT.

The J gene is TRBJ2-3, the V gene TRBV3-1 (or the pseudogene TRBV3-2), with 9 positions matching TRBD2. Germline V gene data show CDR1 as LGHDT and CDR2 as YNNKEL (reference sequence). The CDR3 consists of 17 residues. Losses at the gene ends were 5 bases for V and 2 bases for J; bases not matched to a gene: 11. For the CDR3, the DNA is TGTGCCAGCAGCTCCCGGACTAGCGCCTCCTCCACAGATACGCAGTATTTT. Protein: CASSSRTSASSTDTQYF.

This clone was found once. This chain uses TRBV5-5 with TRBJ1-5, with a weak D call TRBD1 (5 bases). V was trimmed by 3 bases and J by 2 bases, leaving 12 bases between them. The CDR3 is 15 residues long. Germline assignment: CDR1 SGHKS and CDR2 YYEKEE (reference sequence). CDR3 bases: TGTGCCAGCAGCTCGACAGTTTGGGGCAATCAGCCCCAGCATTTT. It specifies CASSSTVWGNQPQHF.

The CDR3 reads CASSKTNSYNEQFF. The CDR3 DNA is TGTGCCAGTAGTAAAACTAACTCCTACAATGAGCAGTTCTTC. The chain is built from TRBV19 and TRBJ2-1; no clear D. The CDR3 runs to 14 residues. Germline V gene lookup returns CDR1 LNHDA and CDR2 SQIVND (reference sequence). Trimming removed 4 bases from V and 0 bases from J, with 7 bases in between.

A single count supports this clone. The chain is built from TRBV5-4 and TRBJ2-2; possibly TRBD2 for D (6 bases). V was shortened by 2 bases and J by 6 bases, with 14 bases between the two germline ends. CDR3 length equals 15 residues. Germline CDR1 is SGHNT and CDR2 is YYREEE (reference sequence). CDR3 coding DNA: TGTGCCAGCAGCTTAGGGTCGGGGGTGGCCGGGGAGCTGTTTTTT. This gives the protein CASSLGSGVAGELFF.

The chain is built from TRBV15 and TRBJ1-1; D unclear. Germline values: CDR1 LNHNV, CDR2 YYDKDF (reference sequence). This CDR3 spans 13 amino acids. V was pared by 5 bases and J by 3 bases, with 10 bases between. The CDR3 sequence: CATSFNRDTEAFF. For the CDR3, the DNA is TGTGCCACCAGCTTTAACAGAGACACTGAAGCTTTCTTT.

The chain couples TRBV19 to TRBJ2-1, with 12 bases lining up with TRBD2. After removal of 5 bases from V and 9 bases from J, the junction contained 8 bases not matched to a gene. CDR3 length: 15 amino acids. CDR1 is LNHDA and CDR2 is SQIVND in the germline V gene (reference sequence). CDR3 in amino acids: CASSPTSGGIIEQFF. The CDR3 coding sequence is TGTGCCAGTAGTCCCACTAGCGGGGGGATAATTGAGCAGTTCTTC.

The chain couples TRBV7-7 to TRBJ1-1; D perhaps matches TRBD1 (6 bases). Trimming removed 5 bases at V and 0 bases at J, with 13 bases between. Germline V gene lookup returns CDR1 SSHAT and CDR2 FNYEAQ (reference sequence). The CDR3 consists of 15 residues. The CDR3 DNA reads TGTGCCAGCAGCCCACTGGACAGATTGAACACTGAAGCTTTCTTT. It translates to CASSPLDRLNTEAFF.

The gene calls are TRBV24-1 and TRBJ2-1; 10 bases line up with TRBD2. The trim removed 3 bases at V and 6 bases at J, leaving 4 bases unmatched. Germline CDR1 reads KGHDR; CDR2 reads SFDVKD. This CDR3 has 15 amino acids. This CDR3 is CATSDGPSGGNEQFF. The CDR3 bases are TGTGCCACCAGTGATGGCCCTAGCGGGGGCAATGAGCAGTTCTTC.

The chain couples TRBV9 to TRBJ2-1; possible D gene TRBD2, 7 bases. The ends were cut back, 4 bases at V and 0 bases at J, with 14 bases in the middle. This CDR3 has 16 residues. CDR1 SGDLS and CDR2 YYNGEE come from the germline V gene. In DNA form, the CDR3 reads TGTGCCAGCAGCTCGCGGGGGCTGAGCTCCTACAATGAGCAGTTCTTC. This encodes CASSSRGLSSYNEQFF.

V is TRBV18 and J is TRBJ2-5; 9 bases are a match to TRBD2. This CDR3 comprises 16 residues. Germline assignment: CDR1 KGHSH and CDR2 LQKENI. V lost 1 base and J lost 5; bases outside the gene matches: 8. The CDR3 nucleotides read TGTGCCAGCTCACCACGGGTTGGGCTAGCGGGGGAGACCCAGTACTTC. This gives the protein CASSPRVGLAGETQYF.

This chain connects TRBV10-3 to TRBJ2-3; unclear D gene. CDR1 is ENHRY, CDR2 SYGVKD, per germline. V lost 6 bases and J 2 bases, leaving 12 bases between the germline ends. The CDR3 is 14 residues long. In nucleotides, the CDR3 is TGTGCCATCAGCACTGACACCTTCACAGATACGCAGTATTTT. Amino acid sequence: CAISTDTFTDTQYF.

The chain uses TRBV19 and TRBJ1-4, with D unclear. V gave up 3 bases and J gave up 3 bases, with 8 bases separating them. Germline V gene data show CDR1 as LNHDA and CDR2 as SQIVND (reference sequence). The CDR3 is 14 residues long. CDR3 residues: CASSMRAANEKLFF. The CDR3 region has the DNA TGTGCCAGTAGTATGAGGGCGGCTAATGAAAAACTGTTTTTT. The full variable domain, with the rest looked up from reference TRBV19 and TRBJ1-4, is DGGITQSPKYLFRKEGQNVTLSCEQNLNHDAMYWYRQDPGQGLRLIYYSQIVNDFQKGDIAEGYSVSREKKESFPLTVTSAQKNPTAFYLCASSMRAANEKLFFGSGTQLSVL.

The genes are TRBV18 and TRBJ1-3, with 8 bases fitting TRBD1. The J segment lost 6 bases and the V segment lost 4 bases, leaving 2 bases of the junction unmatched. CDR3 length: 13 amino acids. Per the germline V gene, CDR1 is KGHSH and CDR2 is LQKENI. The CDR3 sequence is CASSLGQANTIYF. The CDR3 coding sequence is TGTGCCAGCTCACTGGGACAGGCAAACACCATATATTTT.

This clone was seen a single time. The rearrangement joins TRBV3-1 (or the pseudogene TRBV3-2) to TRBJ1-2; D unclear. The CDR3 extends over 13 amino acids. Looked up from germline, CDR1 is LGHDT and CDR2 is YNNKEL (reference sequence). V shed 4 bases and J shed 4 bases, with 10 bases lying between them. In nucleotides, the CDR3 is TGTGCCAGCAGCCCCCAGGTTTTCTATGGCTACACCTTC. Protein: CASSPQVFYGYTF.

This clone was observed a single time. This chain joins TRBV18 and TRBJ2-3; maybe TRBD1 (5 bases). V shed 3 bases and J shed 0 bases, with 13 bases lying between them. CDR1 and CDR2 from the germline V gene are KGHSH and LQKENI. This CDR3 region has 16 residues. The CDR3 region has the DNA TGTGCCAGCTCACCCCCCAGCAGGGATAGCACAGATACGCAGTATTTT. It translates to CASSPPSRDSTDTQYF. Combining the CDR3 with reference TRBV18 and TRBJ2-3 gives the whole variable domain NAGVMQNPRHLVRRRGQEARLRCSPMKGHSHVYWYRQLPEEGLKFMVYLQKENIIDESGMPKERFSAEFPKEGPSILRIQQVVRGDSAAYFCASSPPSRDSTDTQYFGPGTRLTVL.

The rearrangement joins TRBV3-1 (or the pseudogene TRBV3-2) to TRBJ2-3, with 11 bases lining up with TRBD2. The V segment lost 1 base and the J segment 3 bases; nucleotides outside the gene matches: 3. Germline V gives CDR1 LGHDT, CDR2 YNNKEL (reference sequence). The CDR3 totals 16 residues. This CDR3 reads CASSQGLAGLTDTQYF. The CDR3 DNA sequence: TGTGCCAGCAGCCAAGGACTAGCGGGACTGACAGATACGCAGTATTTT.

This CDR3 is CASSPRVSGDRQTQYF. The CDR3 DNA reads TGTGCCAGCAGCCCCCGAGTTAGCGGGGATCGACAGACCCAGTACTTC. The chain uses TRBV3-1 (or the pseudogene TRBV3-2) and TRBJ2-5; TRBD2 aligns across 8 bases. Germline CDR1 reads LGHDT; CDR2 reads YNNKEL (reference sequence). After removal of 4 bases from V and 6 bases from J, the junction contained 13 bases not matched to a gene. This CDR3 has 16 residues.

The genes are TRBV2 and TRBJ1-5; TRBD1 matches 8 bases. Trimming took 0 bases from V and 4 from J; bases not matched to a gene: 5. Germline assignment: CDR1 SNHLY and CDR2 FYNNEI. The CDR3 loop spans 16 amino acids. The CDR3 DNA reads as TGTGCCAGCAGTGAAGCCCGAACAGGGGGGAATCAGCCCCAGCATTTT. Encoded protein: CASSEARTGGNQPQHF. Drawing the rest from reference TRBV2 and TRBJ1-5, the complete variable domain is EPEVTQTPSHQVTQMGQEVILRCVPISNHLYFYWYRQILGQKVEFLVSFYNNEISEKSEIFDDQFSVERPDGSNFTLKIRSTKLEDSAMYFCASSEARTGGNQPQHFGDGTRLSIL.

The rearrangement uses TRBV11-2 and TRBJ2-6; a weak D match, TRBD1 (5 bases). Trimming took 3 bases from V and 0 from J, leaving 9 bases between them. The germline V gene has CDR1 SGHAT and CDR2 FQNNGV. The CDR3 is 16 residues long. CDR3 nucleotide sequence: TGTGCCAGCAGCTTTAATAGGGGCTCTGGGGCCAACGTCCTGACTTTC. Its protein is CASSFNRGSGANVLTF.

This clone was picked up one time. The chain carries TRBV5-4 and TRBJ2-1; 9 nucleotides match TRBD1. Germline lookup yields CDR1 SGHNT and CDR2 YYREEE (reference sequence). The CDR3 sequence is 15 residues long. V lost 4 bases, J lost 5 bases, and 7 bases stayed unmatched. CDR3 bases: TGTGCCAGCAGCAACGACAGGGGGGGACACAATGAGCAGTTCTTC. Translating it yields CASSNDRGGHNEQFF.

This clone was observed once. The chain recombines TRBV3-1 (or the pseudogene TRBV3-2) with TRBJ1-1; TRBD1 is a possible D gene (5 bases). V was cut by 4 bases and J by 7 bases, with 25 bases left in between. The CDR3 sequence is 17 residues long. Germline CDR1 is LGHDT and CDR2 is YNNKEL (reference sequence). CDR3 residues: CASSRNPSGVGGDEAFF. CDR3 DNA: TGTGCCAGCAGCCGCAACCCGTCGGGGGTCGGGGGGGATGAAGCTTTCTTT.

This chain links TRBV7-7 with TRBJ2-1, with 7 bases matching TRBD1. Per germline, CDR1 SSHAT and CDR2 FNYEAQ (reference sequence). With V trimmed by 5 bases and J by 13 bases, 11 bases remained unmatched. The CDR3 extends over 13 amino acids. The CDR3 sequence: CASSPARGGLQFF. The CDR3 DNA follows: TGTGCCAGCAGCCCAGCTAGAGGGGGCCTTCAGTTCTTC.

The chain is built from TRBV5-1 and TRBJ2-3, with a tentative D call TRBD2 (5 bases). Germline CDR1 and CDR2: SGHRS and YFSETQ. The CDR3 loop spans 15 amino acids. V was cut by 0 bases and J by 6 bases, with 14 bases left in between. The CDR3 loop reads CASSLVSGGSDTQYF. The CDR3 coding sequence is TGCGCCAGCAGCTTGGTCTCTGGTGGGAGCGATACGCAGTATTTT.

The genes are TRBV5-8 and TRBJ2-5; TRBD1 agrees at 8 bases. Trimming removed 6 bases from V and 5 bases from J; junction bases left unmatched: 12. This CDR3 spans 15 amino acids. CDR1 is SGHTS and CDR2 is YDEGEE in the germline V gene. The DNA of the CDR3 is TGTGCCAGCACCCCAGGGACAGGAAGGAGGGAGACCCAGTACTTC. Its translation: CASTPGTGRRETQYF.

The chain uses TRBV3-1 (or the pseudogene TRBV3-2) and TRBJ1-3, with D uncertain. The germline CDR1 and CDR2 sequences are LGHDT and YNNKEL (reference sequence). The CDR3 consists of 15 residues. The V end lost 3 bases, the J end lost 3 bases, and 12 bases lay between the germline ends. CDR3 sequence: CASSQDWSIGNTIYF. The CDR3 nucleotides read TGTGCCAGCAGCCAGGACTGGTCTATTGGAAACACCATATATTTT.

The gene calls are TRBV19 and TRBJ1-2; 7 bases fit TRBD1. The CDR3 runs to 13 residues. Germline lookup yields CDR1 LNHDA and CDR2 SQIVND (reference sequence). Losses at the gene ends were 6 bases for V and 2 bases for J; bases not matched to a gene: 3. The CDR3 here is CASRQGQNYGYTF. For the CDR3, the DNA is TGTGCCAGTAGGCAGGGACAGAACTATGGCTACACCTTC.